This paragraph covers one T cell receptor (beta chain) sequence. Donors included only healthy HIV-negative adults lacking recent acute infections or vaccinations. These data originate in a study of shared clonotypes between healthy human individuals. This CDR3 spans 14 amino acids. The V gene's germline CDR1 is SEHNR and CDR2 FQNEAQ (reference sequence). V gave up 3 bases and J gave up 1 base; unmatched junction bases: 2. The assay was immunoSEQ multiplex PCR, and TCRdb's table has in-frame clones only and misses some. The sample has a few million clones, approximately 95% seen once. What was sequenced was naive CD4+ T cells from PBMCs. Subset of the sample: CD45RA+ positively selected. The J gene is TRBJ1-1, the V gene TRBV7-9; 7 bases agree with TRBD1. This sequence originates from a man younger than 35 in good health. Some clones in this sample may be carry-over from other donors' samples. The CDR3 DNA is TGTGCCAGCAGCTTCCGGGACAGGAACACTGAAGCTTTCTTT. Encoded protein: CASSFRDRNTEAFF.